This is a list of T cell receptor beta chains from one sample in a study of long-term antiretroviral therapy in people with HIV. The method was immunoSEQ multiplex PCR; TCRdb's version includes in-frame clones alone and lacks a portion of them. This sample yields more than 20,000 clones, of which less than 85% are seen a single time; roughly a sixth belongs to the top ten. The sample in question was unsorted PBMCs, obtained 0.5 years before starting antiretroviral therapy. These receptors all come from a man aged 40-49 years with HIV. Both conserved end residues are part of each CDR3. Clone size is shown for a subset of rows, as once, few, many or a class of expanded clone.

j_gene: TRBJ1-5
abundance: .
v_gene: TRBV6-6
CDR3aa: CASSLTYSNQPQHF

j_gene: TRBJ1-5
abundance: few
v_gene: TRBV7-2
CDR3aa: CASSPGGASNQPQHF

j_gene: TRBJ1-1
abundance: .
v_gene: TRBV30
CDR3aa: CAWSIGSNTEAFF

j_gene: TRBJ1-1
abundance: .
v_gene: TRBV18
CDR3aa: CASSPSLTGGETEAFF

j_gene: TRBJ2-7
abundance: .
v_gene: TRBV18
CDR3aa: CASSPLDRGYEQYF

j_gene: TRBJ2-4
abundance: .
v_gene: TRBV4-1
CDR3aa: CASSQDLAGGNLQYF

j_gene: TRBJ2-7
abundance: .
v_gene: TRBV11-2
CDR3aa: CASSFGTGPYEQYF

j_gene: TRBJ2-7
abundance: .
v_gene: TRBV7-2
CDR3aa: CASSPRTGGYEQYF

j_gene: TRBJ2-2
abundance: .
v_gene: TRBV2
CDR3aa: CASSGGGVGSGELFF

j_gene: TRBJ1-1
abundance: few
v_gene: TRBV5-6
CDR3aa: CASSLFGAGGNTEAFF

j_gene: TRBJ1-2
abundance: .
v_gene: TRBV7-2
CDR3aa: CASSPGSGNGYTF

j_gene: TRBJ1-5
abundance: .
v_gene: TRBV5-6
CDR3aa: CASSSGGTANSNQPQHF

j_gene: TRBJ2-1
abundance: .
v_gene: TRBV9
CDR3aa: CASSVEVGLTNEQFF

j_gene: TRBJ2-1
abundance: .
v_gene: TRBV7-9
CDR3aa: CASRLQGRNEQFF

j_gene: TRBJ2-1
abundance: once
v_gene: TRBV4-3
CDR3aa: CASSQDRGWIAGDNEQFF